This TCR beta chain comes out of a study of blood T cell repertoires in COVID-19. About the research overall: PBMCs, B-cell-depleted T cells, or T cells provided the cDNA or gDNA that made up the material.

Original methodology: Amplification of reference gene primers provided the estimated nucleated cell counts. Assay: immunoSEQ multiplex PCR; the TCRdb copy retains only in-frame clones and omits some. V, J and clone size were drawn from that table, and D and trimming were deduced from the DNA. This sample has some 220,000 clones, with around 85% found just once. Seattle participants joined during active infection and were tracked over time. The sample consisted of peripheral blood. This sequence originates from a woman aged 65 to 85 with COVID-19, enrolled during active disease.

The CDR3 sequence is CASSHPGGNNQPQHF. CDR3 nucleotide sequence: TGTGCCAGCAGCCACCCCGGGGGTAACAATCAGCCCCAGCATTTT. This chain links TRBV6-6 with TRBJ1-5; TRBD1 might be the D (5 bases). The CDR3 runs to 15 residues. Trimming removed 6 bases at V and 3 bases at J, with 15 bases between. Germline-derived CDR1 and CDR2 are MNHNY and SVGAGI (reference sequence).